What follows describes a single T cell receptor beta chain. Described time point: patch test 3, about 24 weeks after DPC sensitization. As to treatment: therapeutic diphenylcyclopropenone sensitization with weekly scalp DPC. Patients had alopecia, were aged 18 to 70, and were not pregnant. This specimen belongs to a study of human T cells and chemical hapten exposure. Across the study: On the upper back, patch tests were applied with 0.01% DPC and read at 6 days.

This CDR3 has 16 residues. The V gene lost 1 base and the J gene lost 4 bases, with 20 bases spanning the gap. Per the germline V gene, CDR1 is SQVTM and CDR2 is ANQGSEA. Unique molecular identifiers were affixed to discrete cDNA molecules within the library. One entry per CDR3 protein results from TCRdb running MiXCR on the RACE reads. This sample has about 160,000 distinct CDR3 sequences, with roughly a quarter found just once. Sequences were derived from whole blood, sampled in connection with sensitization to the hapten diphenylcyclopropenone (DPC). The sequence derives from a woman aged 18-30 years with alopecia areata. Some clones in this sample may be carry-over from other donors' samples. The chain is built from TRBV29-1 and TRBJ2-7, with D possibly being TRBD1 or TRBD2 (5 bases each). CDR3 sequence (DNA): TGCAGCGTTGAAGGCCTGGGGCAGGGTTCGGGGTACGAGCAGTACTTC. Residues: CSVEGLGQGSGYEQYF.